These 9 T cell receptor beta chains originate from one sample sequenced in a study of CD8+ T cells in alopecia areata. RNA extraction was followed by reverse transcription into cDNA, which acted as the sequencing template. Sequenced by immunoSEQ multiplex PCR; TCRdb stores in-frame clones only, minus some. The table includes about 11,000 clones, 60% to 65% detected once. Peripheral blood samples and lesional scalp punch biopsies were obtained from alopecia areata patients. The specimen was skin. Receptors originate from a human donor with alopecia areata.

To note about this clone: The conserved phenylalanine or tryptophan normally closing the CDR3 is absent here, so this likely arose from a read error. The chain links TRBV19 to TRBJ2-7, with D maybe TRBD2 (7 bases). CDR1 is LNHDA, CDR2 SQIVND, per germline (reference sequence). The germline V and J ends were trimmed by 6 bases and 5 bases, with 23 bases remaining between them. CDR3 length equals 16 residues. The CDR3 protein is CASSLGGHIRRHEQYL. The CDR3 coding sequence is TGTGCCAGTAGCCTCGGGGGGCACATCCGTCGACACGAGCAGTACCTC.

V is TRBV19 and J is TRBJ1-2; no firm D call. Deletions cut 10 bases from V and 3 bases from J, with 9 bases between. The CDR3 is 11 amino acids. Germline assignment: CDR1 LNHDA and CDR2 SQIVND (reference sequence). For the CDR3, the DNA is TGTGCCACCCGCTGGGACTATGGCTACACCTTC. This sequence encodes CATRWDYGYTF.

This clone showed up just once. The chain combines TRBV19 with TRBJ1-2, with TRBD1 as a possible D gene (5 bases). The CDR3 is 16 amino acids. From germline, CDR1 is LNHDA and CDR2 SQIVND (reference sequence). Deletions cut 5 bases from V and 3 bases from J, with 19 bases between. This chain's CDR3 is CASSSLRESEYYGYTF. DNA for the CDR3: TGTGCCAGTAGTTCCCTCAGGGAATCGGAATACTATGGCTACACCTTC.

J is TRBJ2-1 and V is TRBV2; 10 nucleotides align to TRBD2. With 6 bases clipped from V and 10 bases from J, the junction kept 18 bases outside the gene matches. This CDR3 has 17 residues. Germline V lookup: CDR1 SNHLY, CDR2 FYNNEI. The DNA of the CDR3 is TGTGCCAGCAGCCGGAACGGGCCAGCGGGGGGGCCGGGGGAGCAGTTCTTC. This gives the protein CASSRNGPAGGPGEQFF.

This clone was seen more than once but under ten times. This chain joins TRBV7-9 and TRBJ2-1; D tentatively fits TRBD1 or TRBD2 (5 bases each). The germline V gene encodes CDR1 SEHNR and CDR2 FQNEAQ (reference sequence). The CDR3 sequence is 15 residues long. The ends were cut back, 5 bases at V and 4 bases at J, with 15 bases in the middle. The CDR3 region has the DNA TGTGCCAGCAGCCTTCTCGGGGCTCCATACAATGAGCAGTTCTTC. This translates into CASSLLGAPYNEQFF.

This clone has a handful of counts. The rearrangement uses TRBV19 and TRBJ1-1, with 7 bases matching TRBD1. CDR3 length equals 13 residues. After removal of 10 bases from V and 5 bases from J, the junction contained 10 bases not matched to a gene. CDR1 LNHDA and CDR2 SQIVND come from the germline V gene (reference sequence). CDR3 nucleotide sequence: TGTGCCATCTTAGACAGGGTTGGGACTGAAGCTTTCTTT. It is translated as CAILDRVGTEAFF.

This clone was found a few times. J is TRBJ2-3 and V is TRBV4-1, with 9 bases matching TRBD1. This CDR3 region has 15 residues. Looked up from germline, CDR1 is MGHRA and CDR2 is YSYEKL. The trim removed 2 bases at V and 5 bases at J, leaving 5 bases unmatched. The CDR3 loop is CASSQPGQGGDTQYF. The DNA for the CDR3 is TGCGCCAGCAGCCAACCGGGACAGGGTGGAGATACGCAGTATTTT.

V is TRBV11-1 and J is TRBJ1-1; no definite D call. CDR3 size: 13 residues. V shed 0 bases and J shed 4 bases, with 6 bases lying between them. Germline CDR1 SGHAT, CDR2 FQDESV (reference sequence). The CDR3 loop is CASSLADATEAFF. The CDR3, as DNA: TGTGCCAGCAGCTTAGCGGACGCCACTGAAGCTTTCTTT.

This chain's CDR3 is CASSPKPGETQYF. DNA for the CDR3: TGTGCCAGCTCACCTAAACCTGGGGAGACCCAGTACTTC. The V gene is TRBV18, the J gene TRBJ2-5; no definite D call. This CDR3 has 13 residues. CDR1 is KGHSH and CDR2 is LQKENI in the germline V gene. V was pared by 3 bases and J by 5 bases, with 10 bases between. The whole variable domain, remainder taken from reference TRBV18 and TRBJ2-5, is NAGVMQNPRHLVRRRGQEARLRCSPMKGHSHVYWYRQLPEEGLKFMVYLQKENIIDESGMPKERFSAEFPKEGPSILRIQQVVRGDSAAYFCASSPKPGETQYFGPGTRLLVL.